This passage covers 21 T cell receptor beta chains from one sample sequenced in a study of cytomegalovirus exposure and HLA in healthy donors. Vbeta (60) and Jbeta (13) primers were used in the PCR. Profiled with immunoSEQ multiplex PCR; TCRdb holds only in-frame clones, not every one. Found here are roughly 80,000 clones, 70% to 80% of them singletons; the top ten hold around 3.1%. Sequenced: PBMCs. The receptor set was obtained from a man aged 50-60 years in good health and CMV-seropositive.

This sequence joins TRBV5-4 and TRBJ1-3; D not certain. The germline gives CDR1 SGHNT, CDR2 YYREEE (reference sequence). Deletions cut 0 bases from V and 0 bases from J, with 10 bases between. The CDR3 runs to 16 residues. The CDR3 sequence is CASSLAGALSGNTIYF. DNA of the CDR3: TGTGCCAGCAGCTTGGCTGGAGCTCTCTCTGGAAACACCATATATTTT. The full variable domain, with the rest looked up from reference TRBV5-4 and TRBJ1-3, is ETGVTQSPTHLIKTRGQQVTLRCSSQSGHNTVSWYQQALGQGPQFIFQYYREEENGRGNFPPRFSGLQFPNYSSELNVNALELDDSALYLCASSLAGALSGNTIYFGEGSWLTVV.

This chain uses TRBV6-5 with TRBJ1-5; no reliable D call. CDR3 length: 14 amino acids. Germline CDR1 is MNHEY and CDR2 is SVGAGI. Trimming removed 2 bases at V and 3 bases at J, with 8 bases between. For the CDR3, the DNA is TGTGCCAGCAGTTACGAGGGTCTCAATCAGCCCCAGCATTTT. Encoded protein: CASSYEGLNQPQHF.

The CDR3 region is CASSPGLASYEQYF. In DNA, the CDR3 is TGTGCCAGCAGCCCGGGACTAGCCTCCTACGAGCAGTACTTC. The V and J genes are TRBV5-4 and TRBJ2-7; the match to TRBD2 covers 9 bases. The CDR3 contains 14 residues. Germline values: CDR1 SGHNT, CDR2 YYREEE (reference sequence). After removal of 4 bases from V and 0 bases from J, the junction contained 2 bases not matched to a gene.

Regarding this clone: The junction and the germline gene differ at one end; a read error may be behind it. In the same sample, other DNA sequences code for this CDR3. The chain combines TRBV18 with TRBJ2-3; TRBD2 matches 14 bases. This CDR3 is built from 16 residues. Germline-derived CDR1 and CDR2 are KGHSH and LQKENI. This CDR3 reads CASSSGTSGSTDTQYF. The CDR3 bases are TGTGCCAGCTCAAGCGGGACTAGCGGGAGTACAGATACGCAGTACTTT.

This clone was found once. The chain uses TRBV18 and TRBJ1-1, with 8 positions matching TRBD1. The CDR3 consists of 12 residues. The V and J ends lost 9 bases and 3 bases, in that order; junction bases with no gene match: 3. The germline V gene encodes CDR1 KGHSH and CDR2 LQKENI. The CDR3 bases are TGTGCCAGTCTACAGGGGGACACTGAAGCTTTCTTT. Its translation is CASLQGDTEAFF.

The chain carries TRBV7-9 and TRBJ1-1, with 9 bases fitting TRBD1. This CDR3 is 15 amino acids long. With V trimmed by 5 bases and J by 4 bases, 8 bases remained unmatched. In germline, CDR1 is SEHNR, CDR2 FQNEAQ (reference sequence). The CDR3 spells CASSLRRDRATEAFF. The CDR3 coding sequence is TGTGCCAGCAGCCTACGACGGGACAGGGCCACTGAAGCTTTCTTT.

The genes are TRBV27 and TRBJ1-2; TRBD1 might be the D (5 bases). CDR3 length: 14 amino acids. From germline, CDR1 is MNHEY and CDR2 SMNVEV (reference sequence). V lost 2 bases and J 4 bases, leaving 11 bases between the germline ends. CDR3 amino acids: CASSLSSGRYGYTF. The DNA of the CDR3 is TGTGCCAGCAGTTTAAGTTCAGGGCGCTATGGCTACACCTTC.

The J gene is TRBJ1-1, the V gene TRBV5-1; the D is unclear. The CDR3 loop spans 13 amino acids. The ends were cut back, 6 bases at V and 0 bases at J, with 9 bases in the middle. Germline V gene lookup returns CDR1 SGHRS and CDR2 YFSETQ. CDR3 amino acids: CASTDTLNTEAFF. CDR3 DNA: TGCGCCAGCACTGACACCCTGAACACTGAAGCTTTCTTT.

This clone has only a few counts. The rearrangement links TRBV14 to TRBJ1-2, with 7 bases matching TRBD1. CDR1 and CDR2 from the germline V gene are SGHDN and FVKESK. CDR3 length: 14 residues. Trimming removed 8 bases from V and 7 bases from J; junction bases left unmatched: 13. The CDR3 spells CASAGTALLGGYTF. The CDR3 DNA is TGTGCCAGCGCAGGGACAGCCTTGTTGGGTGGCTACACCTTC.

Details on this clone: At one of its ends the junction is not consistent with the germline gene, which may arise from a read error. This chain joins TRBV7-7 and TRBJ2-1; D ambiguous. CDR1 and CDR2 (germline): SSHAT, FNYEAQ (reference sequence). The CDR3 spans 13 residues. CDR3 DNA: TGTGCTAGCAGCCCCCAGGCCCACAATGAGCAGTTCTTC. Protein sequence: CASSPQAHNEQFF. Drawing the rest from reference TRBV7-7 and TRBJ2-1, the complete variable domain is GAGVSQSPRYKVTKRGQDVTLRCDPISSHATLYWYQQALGQGPEFLTYFNYEAQPDKSGLPSDRFSAERPEGSISTLTIQRTEQRDSAMYRCASSPQAHNEQFFGPGTRLTVL.

This clone was counted between two and nine times. At one boundary the junction diverges from the germline segment, which might be a read error. The chain combines TRBV7-9 with TRBJ2-4; a weak D match, TRBD2 (5 bases). In germline, CDR1 is SEHNR, CDR2 FQNEAQ (reference sequence). The CDR3 consists of 19 residues. CDR3 sequence (DNA): TGTGCCAGCAGCTCCCGGGTCGTGAGTGACGCTCTAGCCAAAAACAGTCAGTACTTC. Translated, it gives CASSSRVVSDALAKNSQYF.

This clone was counted a few times. The chain combines TRBV28 with TRBJ1-1, with no clear D. Germline assignment: CDR1 MDHEN and CDR2 SYDVKM. The CDR3 totals 12 residues. Here the CDR3 DNA reads TGTGTGGTTTTATCTACGAGGACTGAAGCTTTCTTT. The encoded protein is CVVLSTRTEAFF.

As for this clone: Sequence at one end of the junction differs from germline and may be a read error. V usage is TRBV19 and J usage is TRBJ2-7, with TRBD1 matching over 11 bases. The CDR3 consists of 13 residues. Germline V gene sequence: CDR1 LNHDA, CDR2 SQIVND (reference sequence). The CDR3 DNA reads as TGTGCCAGTAGTATCGGACAGGGGGCCTGGGTGGTCTTC. Residues: CASSIGQGAWVVF.

V gene TRBV7-2 combines with J gene TRBJ1-5; 11 nucleotides match TRBD1. Germline V gives CDR1 SGHTA, CDR2 FQGNSA. The CDR3 length is 16 residues. Trimming took 1 base from V and 5 from J; bases not matched to a gene: 4. CDR3: CASSLGGQGGHQPQHF. In nucleotides, the CDR3 is TGTGCCAGCAGCTTAGGGGGACAGGGGGGGCATCAGCCCCAGCATTTT. Based on the CDR3 plus reference TRBV7-2 and TRBJ1-5, the full variable domain is GAGVSQSPSNKVTEKGKDVELRCDPISGHTALYWYRQSLGQGLEFLIYFQGNSAPDKSGLPSDRFSAERTGGSVSTLTIQRTQQEDSAVYLCASSLGGQGGHQPQHFGDGTRLSIL.

The chain employs TRBV11-3 and TRBJ2-3, with TRBD2 identical over 8 bases. J gave up 5 bases and V 9 bases, and 13 bases lay outside the gene matches. The V gene's germline CDR1 is SGHNT and CDR2 YENEEA. CDR3 length: 15 amino acids. The chain's CDR3 is CASTGRLANLDTQYF. The CDR3 DNA reads TGTGCCAGTACTGGACGACTAGCGAACTTAGATACGCAGTATTTT.

CDR3 DNA: TGCGCCAGCAGCCAAGAGGGGACAGGGGTTACTGGGGCCAACGTCCTGACTTTC. Translating it yields CASSQEGTGVTGANVLTF. J is TRBJ2-6 and V is TRBV4-1, with TRBD1 matching over 10 bases. Germline assignment: CDR1 MGHRA and CDR2 YSYEKL. Unmatched junction bases numbered 4, after V lost 0 bases and J lost 2 bases. CDR3 size: 18 residues.

The CDR3 loop reads CASSLEGVSTDTQYF. CDR3 coding DNA: TGTGCCAGCAGCTTAGAAGGGGTTAGCACAGATACGCAGTATTTT. This sequence joins TRBV7-9 and TRBJ2-3; possible D gene TRBD1, 5 bases. V was trimmed by 1 base and J by 0 bases, leaving 8 bases between them. Germline loops: CDR1 SEHNR, CDR2 FQNEAQ (reference sequence). The length of the CDR3 is 15 residues.

This chain uses TRBV27 with TRBJ2-1; 9 bases map to TRBD1. CDR3 length: 16 residues. Germline values: CDR1 MNHEY, CDR2 SMNVEV (reference sequence). J was trimmed by 2 bases and V by 2 bases; bases with no gene match: 4. The CDR3 region has the DNA TGTGCCAGCAGTTTAGAGTGGGACAGGGCCTACAATGAGCAGTTCTTC. Translation gives CASSLEWDRAYNEQFF.

This chain's CDR3 is CASSGQGYEQYF. CDR3 bases: TGTGCCAGCAGCGGACAGGGCTACGAGCAGTACTTC. This chain connects TRBV6-5 to TRBJ2-7; 8 nucleotides agree with TRBD1. The CDR3 consists of 12 residues. Looked up from germline, CDR1 is MNHEY and CDR2 is SVGAGI. V gave up 6 bases and J gave up 3 bases; unmatched junction bases: 1.

CDR3 amino acids: CASGQRNTEAFF. The CDR3 DNA reads TGTGCCAGCGGACAGAGGAACACTGAAGCTTTCTTT. The J gene is TRBJ1-1, the V gene TRBV11-3; D may be TRBD1 (6 bases). Germline values: CDR1 SGHNT, CDR2 YENEEA. The CDR3 totals 12 residues. Trimming stripped 8 bases from V and 1 base from J, with 8 bases between.

The V and J genes are TRBV29-1 and TRBJ1-2, with TRBD1 identical over 9 bases. CDR3 length equals 13 residues. Germline loops: CDR1 SQVTM, CDR2 ANQGSEA. V was clipped by 6 bases and J by 6 bases; unmatched bases: 8. DNA for the CDR3: TGCAGCGTGACCACCGGGACAGGGAATGGCTACACCTTC. Its protein product is CSVTTGTGNGYTF. The complete variable domain, with remaining parts taken from reference TRBV29-1 and TRBJ1-2, reads SAVISQKPSRDICQRGTSLTIQCQVDSQVTMMFWYRQQPGQSLTLIATANQGSEATYESGFVIDKFPISRPNLTFSTLTVSNMSPEDSSIYLCSVTTGTGNGYTFGSGTRLTVV.